A single sample gave rise to the 27 T cell receptor beta chains below, sequenced in a study of memory CD4+ T cells and cytomegalovirus serostatus. Single viable CD3+CD4+CD8-CD45RO+ cells were sorted as the memory CD4+ T cells. Here immunoSEQ multiplex PCR was the method, and the copy in TCRdb shows in-frame clones only, minus some. The sample holds over 50,000 clones, around 80% seen once. Sequences were obtained from memory CD4+ T cells from blood. The origin of the receptors is an adult in good health and CMV-seronegative.

V is TRBV18 and J is TRBJ1-2; tentative D call: TRBD1 (6 bases). Trimming took off 6 bases at V and 8 bases at J, with 31 bases between the two ends. CDR1 is KGHSH and CDR2 is LQKENI in the germline V gene. The CDR3 consists of 18 residues. The CDR3 nucleotides read TGTGCCAGCTCGTACCAAGGAGGACAGACAGCGAACAGGGTCGGCTACACCTTC. Encoded protein: CASSYQGGQTANRVGYTF.

The CDR3 spells CASSSLSLLIADTQYF. Here the CDR3 DNA reads TGTGCCAGCAGCTCTCTATCACTACTTATCGCAGATACGCAGTATTTT. V and J are TRBV7-2 and TRBJ2-3; no reliable D call. The CDR3 extends over 16 amino acids. CDR1 and CDR2 (germline): SGHTA, FQGNSA. V lost 4 bases and J lost 4, with 18 bases in between.

The chain combines TRBV5-1 with TRBJ2-3; D remains ambiguous. CDR3 length: 14 residues. V gave up 3 bases and J gave up 0 bases, with 8 bases separating them. Germline V lookup: CDR1 SGHRS, CDR2 YFSETQ. CDR3 coding DNA: TGCGCCAGCAGCTACCAAGCTAGCACAGATACGCAGTATTTT. Its protein is CASSYQASTDTQYF.

The rearrangement links TRBV15 to TRBJ2-5; 8 nucleotides align to TRBD1. Germline CDR1 reads LNHNV; CDR2 reads YYDKDF (reference sequence). V shed 5 bases, J shed 2 bases, and the junction held 7 bases outside the gene matches. CDR3 length: 15 amino acids. CDR3 nucleotide sequence: TGTGCCACCAGCCCCACCGGGACAGGACAAGAGACCCAGTACTTC. This translates into CATSPTGTGQETQYF.

V usage is TRBV10-3 and J usage is TRBJ2-7, with 9 positions matching TRBD2. Germline assignment: CDR1 ENHRY and CDR2 SYGVKD. Trimming removed 10 bases from V and 3 bases from J; junction bases left unmatched: 10. This CDR3 comprises 14 residues. The DNA for the CDR3 is TGTGCCACCGGGGATAGCGGGAGAAGCTACGAGCAGTACTTC. As protein: CATGDSGRSYEQYF.

The rearrangement joins TRBV28 to TRBJ2-4, with D tentatively TRBD2 (6 bases). Trimming stripped 3 bases from V and 8 bases from J, with 11 bases between. Per the germline V gene, CDR1 is MDHEN and CDR2 is SYDVKM. The CDR3 has 13 residues. The CDR3 DNA reads as TGTGCCAGCAGTTTGGTCGGGGGATACATTCAGTACTTC. Its translation: CASSLVGGYIQYF.

The chain couples TRBV7-2 to TRBJ2-1; no definite D call. CDR3 length: 15 residues. Germline CDR1 SGHTA, CDR2 FQGNSA. The ends were cut back, 0 bases at V and 0 bases at J, with 6 bases in the middle. For the CDR3, the DNA is TGTGCCAGCAGCTTAGCCAGGAGCTCCTACAATGAGCAGTTCTTC. This sequence encodes CASSLARSSYNEQFF.

The rearrangement links TRBV7-2 to TRBJ2-7; 10 bases agree with TRBD1. The V gene end was trimmed by 4 bases and the J gene end by 1 base; junction bases not matched to a gene: 4. The CDR3 is 15 residues long. Germline V gene data show CDR1 as SGHTA and CDR2 as FQGNSA. The CDR3 sequence: CASSYGTGVSYEQYF. CDR3 nucleotide sequence: TGTGCCAGCAGCTACGGGACAGGGGTATCCTACGAGCAGTACTTC.

CDR3 in DNA: TGTGCCAGTTCAGATGAGCGGCGAAACACCGGGGAGCTGTTTTTT. As protein: CASSDERRNTGELFF. The chain uses TRBV7-6 and TRBJ2-2; possibly TRBD2 for D (5 bases). Germline V gene sequence: CDR1 SGHVS, CDR2 FNYEAQ. The CDR3 spans 15 residues. V was cut by 9 bases and J by 2 bases, with 16 bases left in between.

V gene TRBV18 combines with J gene TRBJ2-5, with TRBD1 identical over 7 bases. The V segment lost 6 bases and the J segment 1 base; nucleotides outside the gene matches: 5. This CDR3 has 14 residues. Germline V lookup: CDR1 KGHSH, CDR2 LQKENI. The CDR3 loop is CASSPGTVQETQYF. As DNA, the CDR3 is TGTGCCAGCTCCCCGGGGACAGTCCAAGAGACCCAGTACTTC. The full variable domain, in which reference TRBV18 and TRBJ2-5 provide the parts outside the CDR3, is NAGVMQNPRHLVRRRGQEARLRCSPMKGHSHVYWYRQLPEEGLKFMVYLQKENIIDESGMPKERFSAEFPKEGPSILRIQQVVRGDSAAYFCASSPGTVQETQYFGPGTRLLVL.

The chain carries TRBV30 and TRBJ1-2; TRBD1 is a possible D gene (5 bases). V was trimmed by 4 bases and J by 2 bases, leaving 17 bases between them. The CDR3 spans 15 residues. Germline-derived CDR1 and CDR2 are GTSNPN and SVGIG (reference sequence). The CDR3 bases are TGTGCCTGGAACCTAAAGGGACGGATAAACTATGGCTACACCTTC. Translated, it gives CAWNLKGRINYGYTF.

V usage is TRBV18 and J usage is TRBJ1-2, with D unclear. Trimming took 3 bases from V and 2 from J, leaving 10 bases between them. The CDR3 sequence is 14 residues long. The germline V gene has CDR1 KGHSH and CDR2 LQKENI. The CDR3 spells CASSPRGQNYGYTF. DNA for the CDR3: TGTGCCAGCTCACCTCGAGGCCAGAACTATGGCTACACCTTC.

The chain uses TRBV5-5 and TRBJ1-4; 7 bases agree with TRBD1. Germline V gives CDR1 SGHKS, CDR2 YYEKEE (reference sequence). Losses at the gene ends were 3 bases for V and 0 bases for J; bases not matched to a gene: 2. The CDR3 contains 15 residues. DNA for the CDR3: TGTGCCAGCAGCTGGGGGACAGCAACTAATGAAAAACTGTTTTTT. Protein product: CASSWGTATNEKLFF.

The rearrangement links TRBV9 to TRBJ2-1; no firm D call. From germline, CDR1 is SGDLS and CDR2 YYNGEE. The CDR3 runs 15 residues. V was pared by 3 bases and J by 9 bases, with 19 bases between. CDR3: CASSAASGTGREQFF. The CDR3 coding sequence is TGTGCCAGCAGCGCGGCAAGTGGAACCGGCCGTGAGCAGTTCTTC.

This chain uses TRBV19 with TRBJ1-2; D might be TRBD1 (6 bases). Germline CDR1 reads LNHDA; CDR2 reads SQIVND (reference sequence). The CDR3 is made up of 15 amino acids. The V and J ends lost 5 bases and 1 base respectively, with 14 bases between them. The CDR3 region is CASSGRTGFNYGYTF. CDR3 coding DNA: TGTGCCAGTAGTGGCCGAACAGGGTTTAACTATGGCTACACCTTC. The full variable domain, in which reference TRBV19 and TRBJ1-2 provide the parts outside the CDR3, is DGGITQSPKYLFRKEGQNVTLSCEQNLNHDAMYWYRQDPGQGLRLIYYSQIVNDFQKGDIAEGYSVSREKKESFPLTVTSAQKNPTAFYLCASSGRTGFNYGYTFGSGTRLTVV.

This clone was counted a single time. The chain recombines TRBV6-5 with TRBJ2-7, with TRBD2 matching over 12 bases. The CDR3 runs 15 residues. With 9 bases clipped from V and 0 bases from J, the junction kept 6 bases outside the gene matches. Germline V gene data show CDR1 as MNHEY and CDR2 as SVGAGI. CDR3: CASRPTSGSSYEQYF. CDR3 in DNA: TGTGCCAGTAGGCCGACTAGCGGGAGCTCCTACGAGCAGTACTTC.

This sequence joins TRBV10-2 and TRBJ2-5; tentatively, D is TRBD2 (6 bases). This CDR3 has 14 amino acids. The V and J ends lost 7 bases and 7 bases respectively, with 19 bases between them. Germline V lookup: CDR1 WSHSY, CDR2 SAAADI. For the CDR3, the DNA is TGCGCCAGCACGGACCACTGGGGGGTCGGGACCCAGTACTTC. Protein product: CASTDHWGVGTQYF.

The J gene is TRBJ1-1, the V gene TRBV28, with D possibly being TRBD1 (6 bases). Germline V CDR1 and CDR2: MDHEN, SYDVKM. The CDR3 consists of 15 residues. Trimming stripped 4 bases from V and 3 bases from J, with 15 bases between. The DNA of the CDR3 is TGTGCCAGCAGTTCTCCGGGGGCGCTTCACACTGAAGCTTTCTTT. The encoded protein is CASSSPGALHTEAFF.

The chain couples TRBV29-1 to TRBJ1-5; D might be TRBD1 (5 bases). Per germline, CDR1 SQVTM and CDR2 ANQGSEA. The ends were cut back, 5 bases at V and 0 bases at J, with 14 bases in the middle. The CDR3 is 15 residues long. CDR3 sequence: CSVQDGAGSNQPQHF. CDR3 nucleotides: TGCAGCGTTCAGGACGGGGCAGGTAGCAATCAGCCCCAGCATTTT. The full variable domain, in which reference TRBV29-1 and TRBJ1-5 provide the parts outside the CDR3, is SAVISQKPSRDICQRGTSLTIQCQVDSQVTMMFWYRQQPGQSLTLIATANQGSEATYESGFVIDKFPISRPNLTFSTLTVSNMSPEDSSIYLCSVQDGAGSNQPQHFGDGTRLSIL.

The gene calls are TRBV18 and TRBJ2-7, with D possibly TRBD1 on 6 matching bases. This CDR3 is 14 amino acids long. Between the trimmed V and J ends, which lost 6 bases and 5 bases, there was a span of 17 bases. Germline V CDR1 and CDR2: KGHSH, LQKENI. The CDR3 loop reads CASSPQQGVHEQYF. The CDR3 bases are TGTGCCAGCTCGCCTCAACAGGGCGTCCACGAGCAGTACTTC.

The rearrangement joins TRBV7-6 to TRBJ2-2; TRBD1 is a possible D gene (5 bases). The V end lost 3 bases, the J end lost 7 bases, and 12 bases lay between the germline ends. This CDR3 spans 14 amino acids. Germline V gene lookup returns CDR1 SGHVS and CDR2 FNYEAQ. CDR3 sequence: CASSFEGVGGELFF. DNA for the CDR3: TGTGCCAGCAGCTTTGAAGGGGTTGGCGGGGAGCTGTTTTTT.

CDR3 loop: CASSILQGVTGELFF. The CDR3 bases are TGTGCCAGTAGTATTTTACAGGGGGTCACCGGGGAGCTGTTTTTT. The chain uses TRBV19 and TRBJ2-2; TRBD1 agrees at 8 bases. Unmatched junction bases numbered 4, after V lost 3 bases and J lost 4 bases. CDR1 is LNHDA, CDR2 SQIVND, per germline (reference sequence). This CDR3 has 15 residues.

The gene calls are TRBV7-8 and TRBJ1-5; no clear D gene. Looked up from germline, CDR1 is SGHVS and CDR2 is FQNEAQ. The V end was cut by 6 bases, the J end by 1 base, with 10 bases between. The CDR3 is 14 residues long. CDR3 residues: CASSLRESNQPQHF. The CDR3 DNA sequence: TGTGCCAGCAGTCTCCGGGAGAGCAATCAGCCCCAGCATTTT.

The genes are TRBV5-8 and TRBJ1-5, with D tentatively TRBD1 (5 bases). The CDR3 consists of 13 residues. The V gene lost 4 bases and the J gene lost 7 bases, with 12 bases spanning the gap. Germline V gene data show CDR1 as SGHTS and CDR2 as YDEGEE. The CDR3 reads CASSPRGRQPQHF. The CDR3 DNA sequence: TGTGCCAGCAGCCCCCGGGGCCGCCAGCCCCAGCATTTT.

This chain connects TRBV19 to TRBJ2-2; 7 bases map to TRBD2. The CDR3 runs to 14 residues. The germline CDR1 and CDR2 sequences are LNHDA and SQIVND (reference sequence). The V gene end was trimmed by 8 bases and the J gene end by 3 bases; junction bases not matched to a gene: 6. The DNA for the CDR3 is TGTGCCAGTCGCGGGGGTTCGGACACCGGGGAGCTGTTTTTT. Translation: CASRGGSDTGELFF.

This sequence joins TRBV6-1 and TRBJ1-2; D gene uncertain. Germline CDR1 is MNHNS and CDR2 is SASEGT. This CDR3 region has 13 residues. V was trimmed by 0 bases and J by 4 bases, leaving 6 bases between them. CDR3 coding DNA: TGTGCCAGCAGTGAAGCGTCGGTCTATGGCTACACCTTC. Amino acids: CASSEASVYGYTF.

This clone was seen more than once but under ten times. The chain links TRBV28 to TRBJ2-7; no firm D call. Germline values: CDR1 MDHEN, CDR2 SYDVKM. Trimming stripped 7 bases from V and 1 base from J, with 11 bases between. The CDR3 extends over 13 amino acids. Here the CDR3 DNA reads TGTGCCAGCATATCTGGGAATTCCTACGAGCAGTACTTC. Residues: CASISGNSYEQYF.